What follows are 18 T cell receptor beta chains derived from one specimen sequenced in a study of graft-versus-host responses after intestinal transplantation. Produced via immunoSEQ multiplex PCR; TCRdb's table is partial and in-frame only. The sample consists of tens of thousands of clones, around 94% of them appearing once. The specimen was PBMCs, collected 16 days after intestinal transplant. These receptors came from a human patient who received an intestinal transplant, so some T cells may come from the graft donor.

The chain has TRBV9 and TRBJ2-5; no clear D gene. The V end was cut by 0 bases, the J end by 4 bases, with 4 bases between. CDR3 size: 12 residues. Germline CDR1 and CDR2: SGDLS and YYNGEE. The CDR3 loop is CASSVGSETQYF. In DNA, the CDR3 is TGTGCCAGCAGCGTAGGTTCAGAGACCCAGTACTTC.

The V gene is TRBV19, the J gene TRBJ1-1; no clear D. This CDR3 has 13 amino acids. Between the trimmed V and J ends, which lost 3 bases and 0 bases, there was a span of 5 bases. Germline CDR1 and CDR2: LNHDA and SQIVND (reference sequence). The CDR3 DNA reads as TGTGCCAGTAGTATGTGGGTGAACACTGAAGCTTTCTTT. Protein product: CASSMWVNTEAFF. Complete variable domain (other parts from reference TRBV19 and TRBJ1-1): DGGITQSPKYLFRKEGQNVTLSCEQNLNHDAMYWYRQDPGQGLRLIYYSQIVNDFQKGDIAEGYSVSREKKESFPLTVTSAQKNPTAFYLCASSMWVNTEAFFGQGTRLTVV.

The chain employs TRBV28 and TRBJ2-2, with D maybe TRBD2 (5 bases). There are 13 residues in the CDR3. Germline assignment: CDR1 MDHEN and CDR2 SYDVKM. Trimming pared 4 bases from V and 4 bases from J, leaving 7 bases between. CDR3 amino acids: CASSSEGTGELFF. CDR3 DNA sequence: TGTGCCAGCAGTTCAGAGGGCACCGGGGAGCTGTTTTTT.

In this sample, this clone turned up once. This chain uses TRBV13 with TRBJ1-2; D is possibly TRBD1 (6 bases). This CDR3 comprises 13 residues. Germline CDR1 and CDR2: PRHDT and FYEKMQ (reference sequence). Deletions cut 1 base from V and 8 bases from J, with 11 bases between. This chain's CDR3 is CASSLVNRDGYTF. CDR3 coding DNA: TGTGCCAGCAGCTTAGTAAACAGGGACGGCTACACCTTC.

The chain recombines TRBV11-2 with TRBJ2-5; D uncertain. The CDR3 extends over 14 amino acids. Trimming shortened V by 4 bases and J by 0 bases, and 9 bases separated the two germline ends. CDR1 and CDR2 (germline): SGHAT, FQNNGV. CDR3 region: CASSSRHYQETQYF. CDR3 in DNA: TGTGCCAGCAGCTCACGACACTACCAAGAGACCCAGTACTTC.

The chain recombines TRBV7-9 with TRBJ2-7; TRBD1 agrees at 10 bases. The length of the CDR3 is 15 residues. Germline trimming cut 6 bases from V and 0 bases from J; bases unmatched to any gene: 5. The germline CDR1 and CDR2 sequences are SEHNR and FQNEAQ (reference sequence). CDR3: CASRRDRGSSYEQYF. For the CDR3, the DNA is TGTGCCAGCAGACGGGACAGGGGCAGCTCCTACGAGCAGTACTTC.

This chain uses TRBV7-9 with TRBJ1-1; no reliable D call. Germline loops: CDR1 SEHNR, CDR2 FQNEAQ (reference sequence). The CDR3 runs 11 residues. V was cut by 7 bases and J by 3 bases, with 6 bases left in between. The CDR3 loop is CASTFDTEAFF. DNA of the CDR3: TGTGCCAGCACCTTCGACACTGAAGCTTTCTTT.

The chain combines TRBV5-4 with TRBJ2-7, with D perhaps matching TRBD1 (6 bases). The CDR3 runs to 14 residues. The V gene's germline CDR1 is SGHNT and CDR2 YYREEE (reference sequence). With 2 bases removed from V and 3 bases from J, the gap between germline ends came to 12 bases. The CDR3 coding sequence is TGTGCCAGCAGCTTCGGGACATTAAACTACGAGCAGTACTTC. Its protein is CASSFGTLNYEQYF.

Only one count was recorded for this clone. The J gene is TRBJ2-7, the V gene TRBV19, with 9 bases matching TRBD1. From germline, CDR1 is LNHDA and CDR2 SQIVND (reference sequence). V lost 4 bases and J lost 4; bases outside the gene matches: 5. The CDR3 runs 14 residues. CDR3 nucleotide sequence: TGTGCCAGTAGTAAGGGACAGGGAGGGTACGAGCAGTACTTC. This codes for CASSKGQGGYEQYF.

V usage is TRBV7-9 and J usage is TRBJ2-1; no firm D call. Trimming removed 5 bases at V and 3 bases at J, with 14 bases between. The germline V gene encodes CDR1 SEHNR and CDR2 FQNEAQ (reference sequence). This CDR3 spans 15 amino acids. The chain's CDR3 is CASSHTGSVYNEQFF. CDR3 DNA sequence: TGTGCCAGCAGCCATACGGGTTCAGTCTACAATGAGCAGTTCTTC. The full variable domain, completed using reference TRBV7-9 and TRBJ2-1, is DTGVSQNPRHKITKRGQNVTFRCDPISEHNRLYWYRQTLGQGPEFLTYFQNEAQLEKSRLLSDRFSAERPKGSFSTLEIQRTEQGDSAMYLCASSHTGSVYNEQFFGPGTRLTVL.

The CDR3 DNA sequence: TGCGCCAGCAGCCAAATCCAGGGGGCAGATCCGCCGTGGGGCTACACCTTC. Protein: CASSQIQGADPPWGYTF. The V gene is TRBV4-1, the J gene TRBJ1-2; 8 nucleotides match TRBD1. From germline, CDR1 is MGHRA and CDR2 YSYEKL. This CDR3 spans 17 amino acids. The ends lost 2 bases at V and 8 bases at J; junction bases unmatched: 16.

The chain links TRBV30 to TRBJ2-1, with 7 bases fitting TRBD2. The CDR3 has 13 amino acids. Germline values: CDR1 GTSNPN, CDR2 SVGIG (reference sequence). V lost 2 bases to trimming and J lost 10 bases; unmatched junction nucleotides: 8. The DNA for the CDR3 is TGTGCCTGGAGTCGTGGGAGGGAAGGGGAGCAGTTCTTC. Its protein product is CAWSRGREGEQFF.

The V gene is TRBV16, the J gene TRBJ1-1, with TRBD1 identical over 7 bases. Germline CDR1 KGHSY, CDR2 FQNENV. This CDR3 has 14 residues. V lost 4 bases and J lost 4; bases outside the gene matches: 6. Written as DNA, the CDR3 is TGTGCCAGCAGCCGAGGACAGGTGGGCACTGAAGCTTTCTTT. This encodes CASSRGQVGTEAFF. The whole variable domain, remainder taken from reference TRBV16 and TRBJ1-1, is GEEVAQTPKHLVRGEGQKAKLYCAPIKGHSYVFWYQQVLKNEFKFLISFQNENVFDETGMPKERFSAKCLPNSPCSLEIQATKLEDSAVYFCASSRGQVGTEAFFGQGTRLTVV.

V and J are TRBV4-2 and TRBJ1-2; D is uncertain. The V gene's germline CDR1 is LGHNA and CDR2 YNFKEQ. The CDR3 has 10 amino acids. Trimming pared 5 bases from V and 5 bases from J, leaving 3 bases between. CDR3 residues: CASSGYGYTF. The CDR3, as DNA: TGTGCCAGCAGCGGATATGGCTACACCTTC.

The chain carries TRBV5-1 and TRBJ2-2; the D gene is possibly TRBD2 (6 bases). Trimming stripped 3 bases from V and 4 bases from J, with 13 bases between. The CDR3 is 15 residues long. Germline-derived CDR1 and CDR2 are SGHRS and YFSETQ. The chain's CDR3 is CASSSTTSITGELFF. In nucleotides, the CDR3 is TGCGCCAGCAGCTCGACGACTAGTATCACCGGGGAGCTGTTTTTT. The full variable domain, completed using reference TRBV5-1 and TRBJ2-2, is KAGVTQTPRYLIKTRGQQVTLSCSPISGHRSVSWYQQTPGQGLQFLFEYFSETQRNKGNFPGRFSGRQFSNSRSEMNVSTLELGDSALYLCASSSTTSITGELFFGEGSRLTVL.

The CDR3 loop is CASSMEGGKAGEETQYF. The DNA of the CDR3 is TGCGCCAGCAGCATGGAAGGTGGGAAAGCAGGCGAGGAGACCCAGTACTTC. The rearrangement joins TRBV4-1 to TRBJ2-5; D uncertain. The CDR3 length is 17 residues. V was shortened by 5 bases and J by 5 bases, with 24 bases between the two germline ends. CDR1 and CDR2 from the germline V gene are MGHRA and YSYEKL.

The V gene is TRBV10-3, the J gene TRBJ2-1; D ambiguous. V was shortened by 7 bases and J by 6 bases, with 19 bases between the two germline ends. Germline V CDR1 and CDR2: ENHRY, SYGVKD. The CDR3 runs 15 residues. The CDR3, as DNA: TGTGCCATCACCCAAAGTGCGTTAGCCTGCAATGAGCAGTTCTTC. It codes for CAITQSALACNEQFF.

The CDR3 sequence is CASSLLWAQPQHF. For the CDR3, the DNA is TGTGCCAGCAGTTTATTATGGGCTCAGCCCCAGCATTTT. The chain combines TRBV28 with TRBJ1-5; D gene unclear. Germline CDR1 and CDR2: MDHEN and SYDVKM. The germline V and J ends were trimmed by 1 base and 6 bases, with 7 bases remaining between them. The CDR3 length is 13 residues.